This T cell receptor beta chain came from a study of human T cells and chemical hapten exposure. Study details: Recorded diagnoses among the mostly female patients were alopecia areata, totalis or universalis.

This sample's time point: patch test 3, about 24 weeks after DPC sensitization. Treatment defined: therapeutic diphenylcyclopropenone sensitization with weekly scalp DPC. Individual cDNA molecules received unique molecular identifiers in the library. Original methodology: Per-sample TCR counts ranged from 23,224 to 690,600, median about 98,000. TCRdb passed the RACE reads through MiXCR, listing each CDR3 protein once. For this entry, the V and J calls and clone size follow TCRdb and not the study's own pipeline. The sample lists about 160,000 distinct CDR3 sequences; roughly 25% were seen once. The TCR sequence derives from a woman aged 18-30 years with alopecia areata. Some clones in this sample may be carry-over from other donors' samples. Material: whole blood, obtained in connection with sensitization to the hapten diphenylcyclopropenone (DPC).

The CDR3 spells CASSMNLGGYTF. CDR3 DNA sequence: TGTGCCAGTAGTATGAATCTGGGCGGCTACACCTTC. The rearrangement links TRBV19 to TRBJ1-2; D uncertain. Trimming cost V 3 bases and J 8 bases, with 10 bases left between them. This CDR3 is 12 amino acids long. Per the germline V gene, CDR1 is LNHDA and CDR2 is SQIVND (reference sequence).